One and the same sample provided the 18 T cell receptor beta chains below, sequenced in a study of CD4 T cells in relation to SARS-CoV-2 and coronaviruses. Assay: immunoSEQ multiplex PCR; the TCRdb copy retains only in-frame clones and omits some. The table has about 43,000 clones, over 75% seen once. For these receptors, no antigen is known. The sequenced sample was naive CD4+ T cells from PBMCs, cultured in vitro. Subset given: naive CD4+ T cells isolated by negative enrichment. The receptors here all came from an adult with COVID-19.

This clone was seen a few times. The CDR3 reads CASSLFSGYEQYF. Here the CDR3 DNA reads TGTGCCAGCAGCTTGTTCAGCGGGTACGAGCAGTACTTC. The gene calls are TRBV5-4 and TRBJ2-7, with D perhaps TRBD2 (6 bases). Germline values: CDR1 SGHNT, CDR2 YYREEE (reference sequence). V dropped 1 base and J dropped 4 bases, with 9 bases sitting between them. There are 13 residues in the CDR3.

The chain joins TRBV19 to TRBJ1-5; D possibly corresponds to TRBD1 (6 bases). V lost 7 bases to trimming and J lost 0 bases, with 13 bases between them. CDR1 and CDR2 from the germline V gene are LNHDA and SQIVND (reference sequence). This CDR3 is 15 amino acids long. In DNA form, the CDR3 reads TGTGCCAGTACCCTTACAGGGTCTAGCAATCAGCCCCAGCATTTT. Its protein product is CASTLTGSSNQPQHF.

V gene TRBV28 combines with J gene TRBJ2-3; D possibly corresponds to TRBD2 (6 bases). Germline-derived CDR1 and CDR2 are MDHEN and SYDVKM. V shed 4 bases and J shed 2 bases, with 10 bases lying between them. The CDR3 has 14 residues. Here the CDR3 DNA reads TGTGCCAGCAGTTCGGCGGGAACCACAGATACGCAGTATTTT. Translating it yields CASSSAGTTDTQYF.

J is TRBJ2-7 and V is TRBV29-1; 10 bases align to TRBD2. V shed 4 bases and J 6 bases; nucleotides not matched to a gene: 6. The CDR3 is 13 residues long. Germline CDR1 SQVTM, CDR2 ANQGSEA. CDR3 in DNA: TGCAGCGTTGTAACGACTAGCGGGCTCGAGCAGTACTTC. Translating it yields CSVVTTSGLEQYF.

This clone was seen a few times. The chain carries TRBV24-1 and TRBJ2-3; 8 positions agree with TRBD1. The germline CDR1 and CDR2 sequences are KGHDR and SFDVKD. V lost 7 bases to trimming and J lost 3 bases; unmatched junction nucleotides: 2. The CDR3 length is 13 residues. The CDR3 region is CATRRTGTDTQYF. The CDR3 DNA follows: TGTGCCACCAGGAGGACAGGGACAGATACGCAGTATTTT.

The V call is TRBV6-5, the J call TRBJ2-3; D unresolved. The CDR3 has 12 residues. From germline, CDR1 is MNHEY and CDR2 SVGAGI. Trimming shortened V by 5 bases and J by 0 bases, and 3 bases separated the two germline ends. CDR3 coding DNA: TGTGCCAGCAGTCGGAGCACAGATACGCAGTATTTT. Translating it yields CASSRSTDTQYF.

The gene calls are TRBV19 and TRBJ2-1; TRBD2 matches 12 bases. This CDR3 has 15 amino acids. V shed 6 bases, J shed 4 bases, and the junction held 4 bases outside the gene matches. Germline CDR1 and CDR2: LNHDA and SQIVND (reference sequence). CDR3 DNA sequence: TGTGCCAGTAGGGTGACTAGCGGGAGTTACAATGAGCAGTTCTTC. Translated: CASRVTSGSYNEQFF.

This clone appeared a few times. This chain links TRBV18 with TRBJ2-1, with D possibly being TRBD1 or TRBD2 (6 bases each). This CDR3 has 13 residues. The V end lost 3 bases, the J end lost 6 bases, and 9 bases lay between the germline ends. CDR1 is KGHSH, CDR2 LQKENI, per germline. CDR3 region: CASSPRGVNEQFF. CDR3 in DNA: TGTGCCAGCTCACCGAGGGGGGTCAATGAGCAGTTCTTC.

The chain carries TRBV10-3 and TRBJ1-2; D uncertain. V lost 3 bases, J lost 3 bases, and 11 bases lay in between. The CDR3 is made up of 14 amino acids. The V gene's germline CDR1 is ENHRY and CDR2 SYGVKD. CDR3 amino acids: CAISDQYRDYGYTF. The CDR3 DNA is TGTGCCATCAGTGACCAGTACAGAGACTATGGCTACACCTTC.

The V gene is TRBV18, the J gene TRBJ1-4, with D unclear. This CDR3 region has 16 residues. Trimming left V 3 bases short and J 0 bases short, with 11 bases between. Germline-derived CDR1 and CDR2 are KGHSH and LQKENI. Here the CDR3 DNA reads TGTGCCAGCTCACCGGTATATGACCCAACTAATGAAAAACTGTTTTTT. This codes for CASSPVYDPTNEKLFF. The whole variable domain, remainder taken from reference TRBV18 and TRBJ1-4, is NAGVMQNPRHLVRRRGQEARLRCSPMKGHSHVYWYRQLPEEGLKFMVYLQKENIIDESGMPKERFSAEFPKEGPSILRIQQVVRGDSAAYFCASSPVYDPTNEKLFFGSGTQLSVL.

The chain recombines TRBV6-6 with TRBJ1-1, with D possibly matching TRBD1 (5 bases). This CDR3 contains 12 residues. Germline V lookup: CDR1 MNHNY, CDR2 SVGAGI (reference sequence). Trimming removed 6 bases from V and 7 bases from J, with 12 bases in between. The CDR3 here is CASRQERGEAFF. CDR3 nucleotides: TGTGCCAGCAGACAGGAGAGGGGTGAAGCTTTCTTT.

There are a few counts of this clone. The chain carries TRBV6-5 and TRBJ2-7, with a tentative D call TRBD1 (6 bases). V was clipped by 0 bases and J by 2 bases, with 14 bases between them. The germline gives CDR1 MNHEY, CDR2 SVGAGI. The CDR3 is 16 residues long. Here the CDR3 DNA reads TGTGCCAGCAGTTACTCGTCGGGACAAGGGCCCTACGAGCAGTACTTC. This translates into CASSYSSGQGPYEQYF.

The rearrangement uses TRBV28 and TRBJ1-4; no clear D gene. The CDR3 is 14 residues long. Germline V gives CDR1 MDHEN, CDR2 SYDVKM. V lost 5 bases to trimming and J lost 4 bases, with 11 bases between them. CDR3 sequence: CASSEPQSNEKLFF. The CDR3 DNA sequence: TGTGCCAGCAGTGAACCCCAAAGTAATGAAAAACTGTTTTTT.

The J gene is TRBJ1-2, the V gene TRBV5-1, with TRBD1 matching over 10 bases. Trimming took 7 bases from V and 4 from J; bases not matched to a gene: 7. The germline V gene has CDR1 SGHRS and CDR2 YFSETQ. The CDR3 contains 14 residues. CDR3 region: CASARTGGIYGYTF. CDR3 DNA sequence: TGCGCCAGCGCCAGGACAGGGGGTATCTATGGCTACACCTTC.

The chain has TRBV27 and TRBJ1-2; tentative D call: TRBD1 (5 bases). The germline V gene encodes CDR1 MNHEY and CDR2 SMNVEV (reference sequence). Trimming pared 6 bases from V and 6 bases from J, leaving 14 bases between. The CDR3 contains 13 residues. Written as DNA, the CDR3 is TGTGCCAGCAGGCAGAATCAGGGAGATGGCTACACCTTC. This gives the protein CASRQNQGDGYTF.

This clone has a single count. DNA of the CDR3: TGTGCCACCAGTGATGGGACAGGGGGCAACTATGGCTACACCTTC. Translating it yields CATSDGTGGNYGYTF. This chain joins TRBV24-1 and TRBJ1-2; TRBD1 matches at 12 bases. V shed 3 bases, J shed 2 bases, and the junction held 0 bases outside the gene matches. Germline values: CDR1 KGHDR, CDR2 SFDVKD. The CDR3 length is 15 residues.

This sequence joins TRBV18 and TRBJ2-5; the D gene is possibly TRBD2 (6 bases). The CDR3 spans 14 residues. The germline V gene has CDR1 KGHSH and CDR2 LQKENI. Trimming took 0 bases from V and 4 from J, leaving 9 bases between them. The CDR3 nucleotides are TGTGCCAGCTCACCACCTTTGGGGGGAGAGACCCAGTACTTC. Translation: CASSPPLGGETQYF.

The chain recombines TRBV2 with TRBJ2-1; maybe TRBD1 (6 bases). The CDR3 is 14 residues long. Trimming left V 4 bases short and J 5 bases short, with 12 bases between. Germline CDR1 is SNHLY and CDR2 is FYNNEI. The CDR3 loop is CASSVQGSHNEQFF. DNA for the CDR3: TGTGCCAGCAGTGTCCAGGGGAGCCACAATGAGCAGTTCTTC.